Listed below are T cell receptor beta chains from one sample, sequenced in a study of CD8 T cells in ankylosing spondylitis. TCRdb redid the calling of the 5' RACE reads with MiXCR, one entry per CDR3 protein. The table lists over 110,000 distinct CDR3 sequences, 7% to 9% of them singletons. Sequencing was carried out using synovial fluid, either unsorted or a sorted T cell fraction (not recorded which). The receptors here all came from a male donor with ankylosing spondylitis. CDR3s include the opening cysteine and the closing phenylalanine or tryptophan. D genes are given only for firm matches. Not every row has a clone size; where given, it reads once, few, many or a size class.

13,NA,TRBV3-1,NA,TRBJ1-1,TGTGCCAGCAGAGCAGGGATGAACACTGAAGCTTTCTTT,CASRAGMNTEAFF
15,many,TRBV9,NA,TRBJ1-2,TGTGCCAGCAGCGCCCAGGAAGGGTCTTACTATGGCTACACCTTC,CASSAQEGSYYGYTF
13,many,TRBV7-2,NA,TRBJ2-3,TGTGCCAGCAGCTTAGCCTCCCTAAATACGCAGTATTTT,CASSLASLNTQYF
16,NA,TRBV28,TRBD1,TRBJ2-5,TGTGCCAGCAGTCGTCCGGGACAGGGGTTCAAGGAGACCCAGTACTTC,CASSRPGQGFKETQYF
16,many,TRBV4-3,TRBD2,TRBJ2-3,TGCGCCAGCAGCCGAGGACTAGCGGGAAATTCAGATACGCAGTATTTT,CASSRGLAGNSDTQYF
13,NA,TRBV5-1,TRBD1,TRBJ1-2,TGCGCCAGCAGCGCGGACAGGGCCTATGGCTACACCTTC,CASSADRAYGYTF
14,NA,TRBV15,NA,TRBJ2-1,TGTGCCACCAGCAGGGCTCTCGGCTACAATGAGCAGTTCTTC,CATSRALGYNEQFF
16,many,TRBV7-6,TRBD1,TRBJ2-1,TGTGCCAGCAGCTCCCCTGGGGCAGGGGGACAAAATGAGCAGTTCTTC,CASSSPGAGGQNEQFF
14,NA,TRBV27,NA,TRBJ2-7,TGTGCCAGCAGTCCCATGGCCGGTACTTACGAGCAGTACTTC,CASSPMAGTYEQYF
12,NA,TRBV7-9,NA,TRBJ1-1,TGTGCCAGCAGCTTACAGAACACTGAAGCTTTCTTT,CASSLQNTEAFF
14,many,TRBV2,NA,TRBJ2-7,TGTGCCAGCAGTTATGGACAGCAGTCCTACGAGCAGTACTTC,CASSYGQQSYEQYF
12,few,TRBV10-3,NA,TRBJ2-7,TGTGCCATCAGTGGCCTGGGGGACGAGCAGTACTTC,CAISGLGDEQYF
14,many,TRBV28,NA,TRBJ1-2,TGTGCCAGCAGTGGATCTAAAGCGCACTATGGCTACACCTTC,CASSGSKAHYGYTF
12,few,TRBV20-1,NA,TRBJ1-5,TGCAGTGCTGAGGGGAACGATCAGCCCCAGCATTTT,CSAEGNDQPQHF
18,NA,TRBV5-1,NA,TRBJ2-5,TGCGCCAGCAGCTTTAGGGGACAGGCTAGCGGAGAGAAAGAGACCCAGTACTTC,CASSFRGQASGEKETQYF
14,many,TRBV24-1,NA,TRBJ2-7,TGTGCCACCAGTGATGCCACGGGAACCCGCGAGCAGTACTTC,CATSDATGTREQYF
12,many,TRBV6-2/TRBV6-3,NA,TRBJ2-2,TGTGCCAGCAGTCACAGGGCCGGGGAGCTGTTTTTT,CASSHRAGELFF
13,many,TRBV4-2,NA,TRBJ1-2,TGTGCCAGCAGCCAAGAACGGGGCTATGGCTACACCTTC,CASSQERGYGYTF
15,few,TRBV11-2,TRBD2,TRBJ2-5,TGTGCCAGCAGCACCAGGACTAGCGGGATAGAGACCCAGTACTTC,CASSTRTSGIETQYF
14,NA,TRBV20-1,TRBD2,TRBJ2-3,TGCAGTGCGTTCCTAGCGGGGCGCTACGATACGCAGTATTTT,CSAFLAGRYDTQYF
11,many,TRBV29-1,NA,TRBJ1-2,TGCAGCGTTGGTCAAGACTTTGGCTACACCTTC,CSVGQDFGYTF
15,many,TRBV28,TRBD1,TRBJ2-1,TGTGCCAGCAGACCAACAGGGGTTGAGGTTGATGAGCAGTTCTTC,CASRPTGVEVDEQFF
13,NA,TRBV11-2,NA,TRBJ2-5,TGTGCCAGCAGCTTAGCTATTCCCCTAGAGGGCCGCTTC,CASSLAIPLEGRF
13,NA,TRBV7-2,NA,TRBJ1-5,TGTGCCAGCAGCTTCTATCGGGGTCAGCCCCAGCATTTT,CASSFYRGQPQHF
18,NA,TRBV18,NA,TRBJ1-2,TGTGCCAGCTCTCAAACCCGGGACGGGGGGAAGGTTACGACTGGCTACACCTTC,CASSQTRDGGKVTTGYTF
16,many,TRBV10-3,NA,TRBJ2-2,TGTGCCATCAGTGGGTCGATGGGCAGGGGCAACCGGGAGCTGTTTTTT,CAISGSMGRGNRELFF
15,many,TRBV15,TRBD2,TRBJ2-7,TGTGCCACCAGCAGAGAGAGCGGGACCGTCTACGAGCAGTACTTC,CATSRESGTVYEQYF
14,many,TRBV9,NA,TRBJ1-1,TGTGCCAGCAGCAGAGGGGGGTTTAACACTGAAGCTTTCTTT,CASSRGGFNTEAFF